One and the same sample provided the 29 T cell receptor beta chains below, sequenced in a study of shared clonotypes between healthy human individuals. TCRdb's copy holds only in-frame clones and misses some; the assay was immunoSEQ multiplex PCR. The table shows a few million clones, with roughly 90% occurring only once. Sequencing used naive CD4+ T cells from PBMCs. Stated subset: CD45RA+ positively selected. Source of these receptors: a man younger than 35 in good health. Some clones in this sample may be carry-over from other donors' samples.

The rearrangement links TRBV2 to TRBJ1-1; 7 bases are shared with TRBD1. Trimming removed 4 bases from V and 1 base from J; junction bases left unmatched: 3. Per the germline V gene, CDR1 is SNHLY and CDR2 is FYNNEI. The CDR3 loop spans 14 amino acids. The CDR3 loop reads CASSGRQGNTEAFF. The CDR3 nucleotides read TGTGCCAGCAGTGGAAGACAGGGGAACACTGAAGCTTTCTTT.

The chain links TRBV6-1 to TRBJ1-5; tentative D call: TRBD1 (6 bases). The CDR3 is 15 residues long. Germline assignment: CDR1 MNHNS and CDR2 SASEGT. The germline V and J ends were trimmed by 0 bases and 7 bases, with 13 bases remaining between them. CDR3 coding DNA: TGTGCCAGCAGTGAAGCGGGGGGCTTGGAGCAGCCCCAGCATTTT. Translating it yields CASSEAGGLEQPQHF.

The chain employs TRBV2 and TRBJ2-7; D not certain. Germline V gives CDR1 SNHLY, CDR2 FYNNEI. Trimming cost V 0 bases and J 3 bases, with 12 bases left between them. The CDR3 runs to 15 residues. The DNA of the CDR3 is TGTGCCAGCAGTGAAGCAGTCTCAGAGGTCTACGAGCAGTACTTC. It yields the protein CASSEAVSEVYEQYF. The full variable domain, with the rest looked up from reference TRBV2 and TRBJ2-7, is EPEVTQTPSHQVTQMGQEVILRCVPISNHLYFYWYRQILGQKVEFLVSFYNNEISEKSEIFDDQFSVERPDGSNFTLKIRSTKLEDSAMYFCASSEAVSEVYEQYFGPGTRLTVT.

Details on this clone: The sample contains more than one DNA sequence encoding this CDR3. The rearrangement uses TRBV25-1 and TRBJ1-3; 7 nucleotides line up with TRBD1. The CDR3 spans 14 residues. Germline V gene lookup returns CDR1 MGHDK and CDR2 SYGVNS. V lost 3 bases, J lost 2 bases, and 1 base stayed unmatched. As DNA, the CDR3 is TGTGCCAGCAGTGAGGGGACAGCTGGAAACACCATATATTTT. As protein: CASSEGTAGNTIYF.

Points on this clone: Additional DNA sequences in this sample encode the identical CDR3. V is TRBV5-1 and J is TRBJ2-2; TRBD1 agrees at 8 bases. The CDR3 covers 15 residues. The germline CDR1 and CDR2 sequences are SGHRS and YFSETQ. V lost 4 bases, J lost 0 bases, and 2 bases stayed unmatched. CDR3 loop: CASSGGQANTGELFF. For the CDR3, the DNA is TGCGCCAGCAGCGGGGGACAGGCGAACACCGGGGAGCTGTTTTTT.

The chain couples TRBV27 to TRBJ2-7; 7 nucleotides align to TRBD1. The CDR3 length is 13 residues. The germline V gene encodes CDR1 MNHEY and CDR2 SMNVEV (reference sequence). The V gene end was trimmed by 6 bases and the J gene end by 3 bases; junction bases not matched to a gene: 5. The CDR3 region is CASRSGQSYEQYF. CDR3 sequence (DNA): TGTGCCAGCAGGTCGGGACAGAGCTACGAGCAGTACTTC.

The chain uses TRBV19 and TRBJ2-1; TRBD2 aligns across 9 bases. Unmatched junction bases numbered 18, after V lost 3 bases and J lost 9 bases. The germline gives CDR1 LNHDA, CDR2 SQIVND (reference sequence). This CDR3 comprises 18 residues. The CDR3 bases are TGTGCCAGTAGTATTAACCCCTGGGGGCGGGAGGGCCGATCTGAGCAGTTCTTC. Its translation is CASSINPWGREGRSEQFF.

This sequence joins TRBV7-2 and TRBJ2-1, with D uncertain. Trimming shortened V by 0 bases and J by 3 bases, and 6 bases separated the two germline ends. The CDR3 length is 14 residues. Germline CDR1 reads SGHTA; CDR2 reads FQGNSA. Here the CDR3 reads CASSLASVYNEQFF. The CDR3 DNA reads as TGTGCCAGCAGCTTAGCTTCTGTCTACAATGAGCAGTTCTTC.

This chain joins TRBV5-4 and TRBJ2-7, with D unresolved. V was cut by 4 bases and J by 0 bases, with 8 bases left in between. This CDR3 comprises 13 residues. Germline CDR1 and CDR2: SGHNT and YYREEE (reference sequence). The CDR3 DNA reads as TGTGCCAGCAGCCCAATAGACTCCTACGAGCAGTACTTC. Protein product: CASSPIDSYEQYF.

The chain uses TRBV29-1 and TRBJ2-7, with unresolved D. The CDR3 has 13 amino acids. Looked up from germline, CDR1 is SQVTM and CDR2 is ANQGSEA. V was clipped by 7 bases and J by 11 bases, with 24 bases between them. The CDR3 reads CSAYGAQRVKEYF. The CDR3 nucleotides are TGCAGCGCCTACGGCGCCCAGAGAGTAAAGGAGTACTTC.

This chain joins TRBV5-3 and TRBJ2-7; D assignment may be TRBD1 or TRBD2 (5 bases each). TRBV5-3 carries the ORF label, with uncertain function. This CDR3 is built from 18 residues. Trimming cost V 4 bases and J 0 bases, with 23 bases left between them. The CDR3 region is CARSELQSGTPSSYEQYF. The CDR3 DNA follows: TGTGCCAGAAGCGAACTACAATCCGGGACCCCCAGCTCCTACGAGCAGTACTTC.

V is TRBV7-8 and J is TRBJ2-7, with D perhaps TRBD1 (6 bases). The CDR3 covers 15 residues. The germline V gene has CDR1 SGHVS and CDR2 FQNEAQ. Trimming removed 3 bases at V and 6 bases at J, with 18 bases between. Here the CDR3 reads CASSFNLIRGSEQYF. CDR3 DNA: TGTGCCAGCAGCTTCAACCTTATCAGGGGATCCGAGCAGTACTTC.

The genes are TRBV7-3 and TRBJ1-2; TRBD1 is a possible D gene (6 bases). Germline-derived CDR1 and CDR2 are SGHTA and FQGTGA. The V gene lost 5 bases and the J gene lost 7 bases, with 14 bases spanning the gap. This CDR3 contains 13 residues. CDR3 loop: CASSPGGLSGYTF. CDR3 nucleotides: TGTGCCAGCAGCCCCGGGGGCCTGAGTGGCTACACCTTC.

The chain combines TRBV28 with TRBJ1-1; D not certain. Germline values: CDR1 MDHEN, CDR2 SYDVKM. There are 13 residues in the CDR3. Trimming stripped 3 bases from V and 8 bases from J, with 13 bases between. CDR3 sequence: CASSFERAREAFF. In DNA, the CDR3 is TGTGCCAGCAGTTTTGAACGGGCAAGGGAAGCTTTCTTT.

The rearrangement links TRBV10-3 to TRBJ1-1; 9 nucleotides align to TRBD1. J lost 4 bases, V lost 6 bases, and 12 bases had no gene match. The CDR3 has 16 residues. Germline CDR1 reads ENHRY; CDR2 reads SYGVKD. CDR3 nucleotide sequence: TGTGCCATCAGACAGGGGGCTATCCAAGACGGCACTGAAGCTTTCTTT. It specifies CAIRQGAIQDGTEAFF.

This clone was counted a single time. V gene TRBV5-1 combines with J gene TRBJ1-1; no reliable D call. Germline assignment: CDR1 SGHRS and CDR2 YFSETQ. V lost 4 bases, J lost 3 bases, and 13 bases lay in between. CDR3 size: 14 residues. DNA of the CDR3: TGCGCCAGCAGCCCACTTGGACCTGACACTGAAGCTTTCTTT. Translated, it gives CASSPLGPDTEAFF. The variable domain in full, completed from reference TRBV5-1 and TRBJ1-1, reads KAGVTQTPRYLIKTRGQQVTLSCSPISGHRSVSWYQQTPGQGLQFLFEYFSETQRNKGNFPGRFSGRQFSNSRSEMNVSTLELGDSALYLCASSPLGPDTEAFFGQGTRLTVV.

The genes are TRBV19 and TRBJ2-2; maybe TRBD2 (6 bases). From germline, CDR1 is LNHDA and CDR2 SQIVND (reference sequence). V was cut by 4 bases and J by 4 bases, with 10 bases left in between. The CDR3 runs 14 residues. The CDR3 is CASSNPGGTGELFF. The DNA for the CDR3 is TGTGCCAGTAGTAACCCCGGGGGCACCGGGGAGCTGTTTTTT.

This rearrangement joins TRBV7-9 to TRBJ2-1; D call uncertain. Trimming removed 4 bases at V and 8 bases at J, with 6 bases between. The CDR3 spans 11 residues. Germline-derived CDR1 and CDR2 are SEHNR and FQNEAQ (reference sequence). The CDR3 DNA reads TGTGCCAGCAGCTGGGTCTATGAGCAGTTCTTC. Protein product: CASSWVYEQFF.

The chain joins TRBV5-1 to TRBJ2-7; 15 bases fit TRBD2. The CDR3 sequence is 21 residues long. V lost 4 bases and J lost 6; bases outside the gene matches: 23. Looked up from germline, CDR1 is SGHRS and CDR2 is YFSETQ. The CDR3 reads CASSQESPGLAGGGALLEQYF. The CDR3 nucleotides read TGCGCCAGCAGCCAGGAGTCCCCGGGACTAGCGGGAGGAGGGGCTCTACTCGAGCAGTACTTC.

The CDR3 loop reads CARSRGHGNQPQHF. CDR3 DNA sequence: TGTGCCAGAAGTAGGGGACACGGCAATCAGCCCCAGCATTTT. V is TRBV5-3 and J is TRBJ1-5; a weak D match, TRBD1 (6 bases). TRBV5-3 is placed among ORFs of uncertain function. CDR3 length: 14 residues. Trimming shortened V by 5 bases and J by 2 bases, and 11 bases separated the two germline ends.

This chain joins TRBV7-8 and TRBJ2-6, with 7 bases lining up with TRBD1. Germline CDR1 is SGHVS and CDR2 is FQNEAQ. The CDR3 is 19 residues long. V shed 5 bases and J 0 bases; nucleotides not matched to a gene: 13. This CDR3 is CASSLLGQAYTSGANVLTF. The CDR3 bases are TGTGCCAGCAGCCTACTAGGACAGGCTTATACCTCTGGGGCCAACGTCCTGACTTTC. The full variable domain, rest sourced from reference TRBV7-8 and TRBJ2-6, is GAGVSQSPRYKVAKRGQDVALRCDPISGHVSLFWYQQALGQGPEFLTYFQNEAQLDKSGLPSDRFFAERPEGSVSTLKIQRTQQEDSAVYLCASSLLGQAYTSGANVLTFGAGSRLTVL.

This clone was seen only once. V usage is TRBV18 and J usage is TRBJ2-5; 7 nucleotides align to TRBD2. Per germline, CDR1 KGHSH and CDR2 LQKENI. J lost 2 bases, V lost 4 bases, and 4 bases had no gene match. The CDR3 extends over 14 amino acids. DNA for the CDR3: TGTGCCAGCTCACTAAGGACTAGACAAGAGACCCAGTACTTC. Amino acids: CASSLRTRQETQYF.

The CDR3 nucleotides are TGTGCCAGCAGCCTCGTTGGACAGGCCAAGTACGAGCAGTACTTC. This translates into CASSLVGQAKYEQYF. This rearrangement joins TRBV11-3 to TRBJ2-7, with 7 bases that match TRBD1. CDR1 and CDR2 (germline): SGHNT, YENEEA. With V trimmed by 5 bases and J by 4 bases, 11 bases remained unmatched. The CDR3 consists of 15 residues.

The chain uses TRBV18 and TRBJ1-5; TRBD1 agrees at 7 bases. Germline CDR1 KGHSH, CDR2 LQKENI. The V gene end was trimmed by 4 bases and the J gene end by 7 bases; junction bases not matched to a gene: 10. This CDR3 is built from 15 residues. The DNA for the CDR3 is TGTGCCAGCTCACGGGACAGTGTCACGGGCCAGCCCCAGCATTTT. This sequence encodes CASSRDSVTGQPQHF. The full variable domain, its missing parts supplied by reference TRBV18 and TRBJ1-5, is NAGVMQNPRHLVRRRGQEARLRCSPMKGHSHVYWYRQLPEEGLKFMVYLQKENIIDESGMPKERFSAEFPKEGPSILRIQQVVRGDSAAYFCASSRDSVTGQPQHFGDGTRLSIL.

The DNA of the CDR3 is TGTGCCAGCAGTTACCTACAGGGCACTGAAGCTTTCTTT. Protein product: CASSYLQGTEAFF. The chain has TRBV6-5 and TRBJ1-1; possibly TRBD1 for D (6 bases). Trimming took off 2 bases at V and 4 bases at J, with 8 bases between the two ends. The CDR3 is 13 amino acids. Germline values: CDR1 MNHEY, CDR2 SVGAGI.

A note on this clone: The junction does not match germline at one end; this may be a read error. V and J are TRBV28 and TRBJ2-3, with 9 nucleotides matching TRBD1. The CDR3 extends over 16 amino acids. Germline lookup yields CDR1 MDHEN and CDR2 SYDVKM. The CDR3 nucleotides are TGTGCCAGCAATTTATTAGGGACAGGGACCACAGATACGCAGTATTTT. Residues: CASNLLGTGTTDTQYF.

The chain is built from TRBV28 and TRBJ1-1, with no clear D. The CDR3 is made up of 14 amino acids. In germline, CDR1 is MDHEN, CDR2 SYDVKM. V was pared by 2 bases and J by 5 bases, with 12 bases between. In DNA form, the CDR3 reads TGTGCCAGCAGTTTAAACGGCGAAATTACTGAAGCTTTCTTT. Amino acid sequence: CASSLNGEITEAFF.

Turning to this clone: At one end, the junction sequence differs from germline, possibly due to a read error. The J gene is TRBJ2-1, the V gene TRBV5-4; the D gene is possibly TRBD2 (6 bases). Germline V gene lookup returns CDR1 SGHNT and CDR2 YYREEE (reference sequence). This CDR3 has 15 amino acids. CDR3 nucleotide sequence: TGTGCCAGCAGCTTGGACCGGGACTCCAACAATGAGCAGTTCTTC. It yields the protein CASSLDRDSNNEQFF.

This chain uses TRBV4-2 with TRBJ2-1; 13 bases line up with TRBD2. From germline, CDR1 is LGHNA and CDR2 YNFKEQ. The V and J ends lost 4 bases and 9 bases, in that order; junction bases with no gene match: 6. CDR3 length equals 15 residues. CDR3 amino acids: CASSPGTSGIGEQFF. In nucleotides, the CDR3 is TGTGCCAGCAGCCCCGGGACTAGCGGGATAGGTGAGCAGTTCTTC.